The 16 T cell receptor beta chains given below trace back to one sample, sequenced in a study of Tregs in tolerant kidney transplant recipients (dated by TCRdb to between 2018 and 2021). These receptors are not linked to any known antigen. The time point label corresponds to: blood sample drawn before combined kidney and bone marrow transplant. In bulk CFSE mixed lymphocyte reactions, CFSE-labeled recipient PBMCs were cocultured with irradiated donor PBMCs for over 5 days, then stained for CD3/CD4/CD8 and FACS-sorted. Library preparation was by the immunoSEQ multiplex PCR assay. What TCRdb holds here is the immuneACCESS table cut down to in-frame rearrangements. Part of the clones is not present; checked against another copy, under half of the missing clones reflect an unresolved V gene, and the others are unexplained. This sample lists about 15,000 clones; more than 50% were detected once. Over 3% of the sample belongs to the ten largest clones.

The sequences come from CD4+ T cells from blood cultured with allogeneic cells, collected before the transplant. The origin of the receptors is a human patient who received a combined kidney and bone marrow transplant.

In this sample, this clone turned up a few times. The chain couples TRBV10-3 to TRBJ2-7, with 7 bases lining up with TRBD1. With 5 bases clipped from V and 5 bases from J, the junction kept 6 bases outside the gene matches. The CDR3 sequence is 13 residues long. Germline assignment: CDR1 ENHRY and CDR2 SYGVKD. CDR3 nucleotide sequence: TGTGCCATCAGTACCGGGACAGTAAACGAGCAGTACTTC. Translating it yields CAISTGTVNEQYF.

J is TRBJ2-1 and V is TRBV5-1, with TRBD2 identical over 8 bases. This CDR3 has 15 residues. After removal of 0 bases from V and 5 bases from J, the junction contained 4 bases not matched to a gene. Germline assignment: CDR1 SGHRS and CDR2 YFSETQ. CDR3 nucleotide sequence: TGCGCCAGCAGCTTGGCGGGAGGGGCTCACAATGAGCAGTTCTTC. Translated: CASSLAGGAHNEQFF. Full variable domain (rest looked up from reference TRBV5-1 and TRBJ2-1): KAGVTQTPRYLIKTRGQQVTLSCSPISGHRSVSWYQQTPGQGLQFLFEYFSETQRNKGNFPGRFSGRQFSNSRSEMNVSTLELGDSALYLCASSLAGGAHNEQFFGPGTRLTVL.

This clone was picked up a small number of times. The gene calls are TRBV7-9 and TRBJ2-1; D is possibly TRBD2 (5 bases). The CDR3 spans 15 residues. Trimming left V 1 base short and J 0 bases short, with 7 bases between. The germline V gene has CDR1 SEHNR and CDR2 FQNEAQ (reference sequence). CDR3 sequence (DNA): TGTGCCAGCAGCTTAGTAGGAGGCTCCTACAATGAGCAGTTCTTC. Translated: CASSLVGGSYNEQFF.

The V call is TRBV5-1, the J call TRBJ2-2, with D possibly TRBD1 on 6 matching bases. The CDR3 consists of 15 residues. Trimming removed 4 bases from V and 1 base from J, with 11 bases in between. Germline V gene lookup returns CDR1 SGHRS and CDR2 YFSETQ. CDR3 DNA: TGCGCCAGCAGCCACGGGACAATGAACACCGGGGAGCTGTTTTTT. This codes for CASSHGTMNTGELFF.

The V gene is TRBV19, the J gene TRBJ1-6; TRBD1 agrees at 7 bases. The CDR3 covers 14 residues. The ends lost 8 bases at V and 7 bases at J; junction bases unmatched: 8. Germline V CDR1 and CDR2: LNHDA, SQIVND (reference sequence). CDR3 sequence: CASGKDRSNSPLHF. CDR3 in DNA: TGTGCCAGTGGAAAGGACAGGAGCAATTCACCCCTCCACTTT. The whole variable domain, filled in from reference TRBV19 and TRBJ1-6, reads DGGITQSPKYLFRKEGQNVTLSCEQNLNHDAMYWYRQDPGQGLRLIYYSQIVNDFQKGDIAEGYSVSREKKESFPLTVTSAQKNPTAFYLCASGKDRSNSPLHFGNGTRLTVT.

This clone was found a few times. The V gene is TRBV27, the J gene TRBJ2-1, with TRBD2 as a possible D gene (6 bases). Trimming took 7 bases from V and 1 from J, leaving 17 bases between them. The CDR3 spans 16 residues. CDR1 is MNHEY, CDR2 SMNVEV, per germline (reference sequence). CDR3 sequence (DNA): TGTGCCAGCACTCGCGGGGTGACGGGTTCCTACAATGAGCAGTTCTTC. Amino acids: CASTRGVTGSYNEQFF.

The rearrangement links TRBV4-2 to TRBJ2-3, with TRBD2 identical over 7 bases. Germline-derived CDR1 and CDR2 are LGHNA and YNFKEQ. CDR3 length equals 17 residues. V lost 2 bases and J lost 0; bases outside the gene matches: 8. The CDR3 DNA sequence: TGTGCCAGCAGCCAAAGTGGCCGGGGGGAGAGCACAGATACGCAGTATTTT. As protein: CASSQSGRGESTDTQYF.

Remarks on this clone: The junction departs from the called germline gene at one end, perhaps through a read error. V usage is TRBV10-3 and J usage is TRBJ1-6; a weak D match, TRBD1 (6 bases). This CDR3 spans 13 amino acids. Germline V lookup: CDR1 ENHRY, CDR2 SYGVKD. CDR3 amino acids: CAVLGTPAEPPHF. CDR3 in DNA: TGTGCCGTCCTCGGGACACCCGCCGAGCCCCCCCACTTT.

The rearrangement joins TRBV27 to TRBJ1-6, with TRBD1 matching 9 bases. V shed 5 bases and J 12 bases; nucleotides not matched to a gene: 11. The CDR3 is made up of 15 amino acids. CDR1 and CDR2 from the germline V gene are MNHEY and SMNVEV (reference sequence). In nucleotides, the CDR3 is TGTGCCAGCAGTGGCGGGACAGGGTTTAGATTACCCCTCCACTTT. It is translated as CASSGGTGFRLPLHF.

V gene TRBV7-9 combines with J gene TRBJ2-7; D is unresolved. The CDR3 is 17 amino acids. Germline CDR1 SEHNR, CDR2 FQNEAQ (reference sequence). Trimming stripped 5 bases from V and 3 bases from J, with 23 bases between. Here the CDR3 DNA reads TGTGCCAGCAGCGCACGCACGCCCGGGTCCACCCACTACGAGCAGTACTTC. Its translation is CASSARTPGSTHYEQYF. Full variable domain (missing parts from reference TRBV7-9 and TRBJ2-7): DTGVSQNPRHKITKRGQNVTFRCDPISEHNRLYWYRQTLGQGPEFLTYFQNEAQLEKSRLLSDRFSAERPKGSFSTLEIQRTEQGDSAMYLCASSARTPGSTHYEQYFGPGTRLTVT.

CDR3 bases: TGTGCCAGCAGCGTAGCGGGGGACAGGGGTGTCTACGAGCAGTACTTC. This codes for CASSVAGDRGVYEQYF. J is TRBJ2-7 and V is TRBV9, with TRBD1 matching 10 bases. The germline V gene has CDR1 SGDLS and CDR2 YYNGEE. The CDR3 has 16 residues. J was trimmed by 3 bases and V by 0 bases; bases with no gene match: 6.

This clone is medium-sized. Its ends do not fully match the called genes, so a read error is possible. The chain employs TRBV2 and TRBJ2-7; D unresolved. The germline V gene has CDR1 SNHLY and CDR2 FYNNEI. CDR3 length: 8 amino acids. The CDR3 nucleotides read TGTGCCAGCAGTGGTGTGCGTTTC. It encodes CASSGVRF. Looking up the rest from reference TRBV2 and TRBJ2-7 gives the full variable domain: EPEVTQTPSHQVTQMGQEVILRCVPISNHLYFYWYRQILGQKVEFLVSFYNNEISEKSEIFDDQFSVERPDGSNFTLKIRSTKLEDSAMYFCASSGVRFGPGTRLTVT.

By share, this clone ranks as medium-sized. The chain joins TRBV2 to TRBJ1-5, with D hard to call. V was pared by 2 bases and J by 2 bases, with 7 bases between. Germline CDR1 SNHLY, CDR2 FYNNEI. This CDR3 comprises 14 residues. This CDR3 is CASSESQRNQPQHF. CDR3 DNA: TGTGCCAGCAGTGAATCACAACGCAATCAGCCCCAGCATTTT.

This clone has just a few counts. In the same sample, other DNA sequences code for this CDR3. This chain connects TRBV4-3 to TRBJ1-6; 9 bases are a match to TRBD1. Trimming removed 4 bases from V and 7 bases from J; junction bases left unmatched: 5. The CDR3 has 15 residues. The germline V gene encodes CDR1 LGHNA and CDR2 YSLEER. Written as DNA, the CDR3 is TGCGCCAGCAGCCCAGCCGGGACAGGGAATTCACCCCTCCACTTT. Protein sequence: CASSPAGTGNSPLHF.

The sample holds a few counts of this clone. The chain is built from TRBV10-3 and TRBJ1-1, with D possibly TRBD1 on 6 matching bases. V was trimmed by 11 bases and J by 2 bases, leaving 15 bases between them. CDR1 and CDR2 (germline): ENHRY, SYGVKD. The CDR3 length is 13 residues. The CDR3 is CAAQRTVNTEAFF. The CDR3 DNA reads TGTGCCGCGCAGCGGACAGTTAACACTGAAGCTTTCTTT.

The chain couples TRBV7-2 to TRBJ2-1; 16 nucleotides match TRBD2. Unmatched junction bases numbered 8, after V lost 6 bases and J lost 12 bases. This CDR3 spans 15 amino acids. Germline CDR1 and CDR2: SGHTA and FQGNSA. CDR3 protein: CASRKGLAGGPLQFF. The CDR3 nucleotides are TGTGCCAGCAGAAAGGGACTAGCGGGAGGGCCTTTGCAGTTCTTC.